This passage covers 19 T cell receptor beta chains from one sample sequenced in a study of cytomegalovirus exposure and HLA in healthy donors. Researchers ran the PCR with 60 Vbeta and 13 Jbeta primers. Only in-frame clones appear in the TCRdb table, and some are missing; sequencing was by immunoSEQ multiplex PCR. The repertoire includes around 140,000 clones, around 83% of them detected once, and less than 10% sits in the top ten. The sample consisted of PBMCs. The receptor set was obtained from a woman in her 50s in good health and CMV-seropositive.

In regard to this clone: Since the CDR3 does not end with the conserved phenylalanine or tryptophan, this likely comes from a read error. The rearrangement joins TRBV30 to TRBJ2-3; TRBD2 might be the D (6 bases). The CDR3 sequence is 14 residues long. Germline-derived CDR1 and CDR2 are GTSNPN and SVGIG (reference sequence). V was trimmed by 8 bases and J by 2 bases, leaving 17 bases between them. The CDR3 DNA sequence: TGTGCCGGGTACCGGGACTCTGCCACAGATACGCAGTATTCT. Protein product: CAGYRDSATDTQYS.

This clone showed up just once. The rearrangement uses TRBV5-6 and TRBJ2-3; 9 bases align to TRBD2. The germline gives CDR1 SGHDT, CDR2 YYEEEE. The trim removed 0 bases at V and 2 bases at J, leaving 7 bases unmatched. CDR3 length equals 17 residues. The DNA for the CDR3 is TGTGCCAGCAGCTTGGTTGGGGTAGCGGGGGTCACAGATACGCAGTATTTT. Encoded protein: CASSLVGVAGVTDTQYF.

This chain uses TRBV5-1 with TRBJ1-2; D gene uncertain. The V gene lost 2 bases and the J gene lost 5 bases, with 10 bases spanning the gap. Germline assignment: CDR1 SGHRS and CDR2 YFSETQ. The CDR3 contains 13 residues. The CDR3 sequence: CASSFIPGYGYTF. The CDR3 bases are TGCGCCAGCAGCTTCATTCCGGGGTATGGCTACACCTTC. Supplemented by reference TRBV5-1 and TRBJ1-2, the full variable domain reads KAGVTQTPRYLIKTRGQQVTLSCSPISGHRSVSWYQQTPGQGLQFLFEYFSETQRNKGNFPGRFSGRQFSNSRSEMNVSTLELGDSALYLCASSFIPGYGYTFGSGTRLTVV.

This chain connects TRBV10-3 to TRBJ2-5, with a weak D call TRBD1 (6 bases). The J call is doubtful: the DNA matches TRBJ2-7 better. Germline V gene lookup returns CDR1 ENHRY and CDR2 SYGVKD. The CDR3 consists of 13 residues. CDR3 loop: CAIGGWSSYEQYF. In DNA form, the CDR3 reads TGTGCCATCGGGGGCTGGAGCTCCTACGAGCAGTACTTC.

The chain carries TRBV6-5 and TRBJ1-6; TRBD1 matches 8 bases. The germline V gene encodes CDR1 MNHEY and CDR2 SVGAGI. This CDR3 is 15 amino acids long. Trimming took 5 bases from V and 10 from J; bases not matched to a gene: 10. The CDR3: CASSGPDRVRSPLHF. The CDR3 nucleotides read TGTGCCAGCAGTGGTCCGGACAGGGTAAGATCACCCCTCCACTTT.

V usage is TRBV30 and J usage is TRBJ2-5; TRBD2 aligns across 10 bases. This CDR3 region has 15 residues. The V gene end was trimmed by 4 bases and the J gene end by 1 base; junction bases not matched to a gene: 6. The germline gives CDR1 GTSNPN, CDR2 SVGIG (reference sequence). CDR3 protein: CAWTESGGVQETQYF. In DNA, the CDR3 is TGTGCCTGGACTGAAAGCGGGGGGGTCCAAGAGACCCAGTACTTC.

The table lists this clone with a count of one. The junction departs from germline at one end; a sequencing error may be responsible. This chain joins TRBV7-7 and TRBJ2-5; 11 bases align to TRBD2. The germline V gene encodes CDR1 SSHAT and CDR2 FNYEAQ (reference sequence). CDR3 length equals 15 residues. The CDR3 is CASSLTSGGQETQYF. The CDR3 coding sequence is TGTGCTAGCAGTTTAACTAGCGGGGGACAAGAGACCCAGTACTTC. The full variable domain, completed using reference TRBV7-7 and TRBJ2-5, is GAGVSQSPRYKVTKRGQDVTLRCDPISSHATLYWYQQALGQGPEFLTYFNYEAQPDKSGLPSDRFSAERPEGSISTLTIQRTEQRDSAMYRCASSLTSGGQETQYFGPGTRLLVL.

As DNA, the CDR3 is TGTGCCAGCAGCTTAGAGGGGGGGTGGCACACTGAAGCTTTCTTT. It specifies CASSLEGGWHTEAFF. J is TRBJ1-1 and V is TRBV7-9; D might be TRBD1 (6 bases). The CDR3 spans 15 residues. Looked up from germline, CDR1 is SEHNR and CDR2 is FQNEAQ (reference sequence). Trimming took 1 base from V and 3 from J, leaving 12 bases between them.

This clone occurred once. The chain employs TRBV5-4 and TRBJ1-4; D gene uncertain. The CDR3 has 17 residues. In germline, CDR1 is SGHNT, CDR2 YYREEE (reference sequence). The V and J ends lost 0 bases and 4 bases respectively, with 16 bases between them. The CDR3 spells CASSLGIDRTSNEKLFF. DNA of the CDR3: TGTGCCAGCAGCTTGGGGATCGACCGTACTAGTAATGAAAAACTGTTTTTT.

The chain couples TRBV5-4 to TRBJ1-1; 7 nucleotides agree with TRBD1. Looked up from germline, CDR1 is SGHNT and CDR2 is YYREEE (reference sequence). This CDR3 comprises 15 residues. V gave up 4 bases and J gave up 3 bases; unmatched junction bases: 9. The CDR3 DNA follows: TGTGCCAGCAGCCCTATGGACAGGCTTTACACTGAAGCTTTCTTT. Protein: CASSPMDRLYTEAFF.

The CDR3, as DNA: TGTGCCAGCAGTTTAGTCCTGGAGCGAATTAACTATGGCTACACCTTC. Translation: CASSLVLERINYGYTF. The chain uses TRBV28 and TRBJ1-2, with D hard to call. CDR3 size: 16 residues. V was shortened by 2 bases and J by 1 base, with 14 bases between the two germline ends. From germline, CDR1 is MDHEN and CDR2 SYDVKM.

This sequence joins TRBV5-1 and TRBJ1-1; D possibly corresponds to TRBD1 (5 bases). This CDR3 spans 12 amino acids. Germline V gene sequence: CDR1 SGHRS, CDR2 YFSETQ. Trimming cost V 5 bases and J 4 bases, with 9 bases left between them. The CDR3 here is CASRYQGTEAFF. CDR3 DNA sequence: TGCGCCAGCAGATACCAGGGCACTGAAGCTTTCTTT. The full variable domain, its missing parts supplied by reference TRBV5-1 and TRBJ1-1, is KAGVTQTPRYLIKTRGQQVTLSCSPISGHRSVSWYQQTPGQGLQFLFEYFSETQRNKGNFPGRFSGRQFSNSRSEMNVSTLELGDSALYLCASRYQGTEAFFGQGTRLTVV.

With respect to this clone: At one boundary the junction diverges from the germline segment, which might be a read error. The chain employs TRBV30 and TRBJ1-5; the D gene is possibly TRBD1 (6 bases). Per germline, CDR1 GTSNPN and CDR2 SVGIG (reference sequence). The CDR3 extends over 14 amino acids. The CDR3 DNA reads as TGTGCCTGGAGTTCCGGGACATATGATCAACCCCAGCATTTT. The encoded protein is CAWSSGTYDQPQHF. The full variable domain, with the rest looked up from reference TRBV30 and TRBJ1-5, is SQTIHQWPATLVQPVGSPLSLECTVEGTSNPNLYWYRQAAGRGLQLLFYSVGIGQISSEVPQNLSASRPQDRQFILSSKKLLLSDSGFYLCAWSSGTYDQPQHFGDGTRLSIL.

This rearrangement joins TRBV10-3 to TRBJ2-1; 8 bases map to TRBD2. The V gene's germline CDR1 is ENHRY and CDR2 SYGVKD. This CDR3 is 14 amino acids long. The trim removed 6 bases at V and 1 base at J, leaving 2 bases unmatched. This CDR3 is CAIRTSESYNEQFF. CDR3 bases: TGTGCCATCAGGACTAGCGAGTCCTACAATGAGCAGTTCTTC.

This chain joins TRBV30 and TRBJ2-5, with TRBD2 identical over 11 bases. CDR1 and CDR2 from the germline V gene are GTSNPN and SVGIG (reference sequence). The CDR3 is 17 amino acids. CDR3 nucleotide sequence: TGTGGAGGAAAGCGGGCGGGGACTAGCGGTTTACAAGAGACCCAGTACTTC. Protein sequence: CGGKRAGTSGLQETQYF.

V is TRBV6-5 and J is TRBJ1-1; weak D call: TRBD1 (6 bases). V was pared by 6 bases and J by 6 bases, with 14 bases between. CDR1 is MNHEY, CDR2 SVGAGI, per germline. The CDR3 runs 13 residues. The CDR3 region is CASRRTGIAEAFF. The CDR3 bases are TGTGCCAGCAGGCGTACAGGGATCGCTGAAGCTTTCTTT.

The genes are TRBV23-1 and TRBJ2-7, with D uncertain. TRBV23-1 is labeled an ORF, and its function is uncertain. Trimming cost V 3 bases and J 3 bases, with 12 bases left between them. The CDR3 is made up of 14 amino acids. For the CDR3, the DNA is TGCGCCAGCAGTCAGGTAGTTCGACTCTACGAGCAGTACTTC. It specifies CASSQVVRLYEQYF.

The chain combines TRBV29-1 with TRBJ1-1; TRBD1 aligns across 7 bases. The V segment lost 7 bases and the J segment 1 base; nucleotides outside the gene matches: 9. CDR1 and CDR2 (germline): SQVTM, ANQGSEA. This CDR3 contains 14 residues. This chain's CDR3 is CSAQGEDRNTEAFF. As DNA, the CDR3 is TGCAGCGCCCAGGGGGAGGACAGGAACACTGAAGCTTTCTTT.

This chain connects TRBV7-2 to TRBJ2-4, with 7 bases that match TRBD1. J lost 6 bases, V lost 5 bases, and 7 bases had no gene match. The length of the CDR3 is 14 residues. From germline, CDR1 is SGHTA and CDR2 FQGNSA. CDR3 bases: TGTGCCAGCAGCCCACCGGGACAGCCAAACATTCAGTACTTC. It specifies CASSPPGQPNIQYF.